Listed here is a single TCR beta chain. In the study's own analysis: Scientists estimated how many nucleated cells there were by amplifying reference gene primers. Profiled with immunoSEQ multiplex PCR; TCRdb holds only in-frame clones, not every one. V and J calls plus clone size are reproduced from that table; the DNA served to infer D and trimming. The sample holds 25,000 to 30,000 clones, 70% to 90% seen once. The sample is drawn from a study of blood T cell repertoires in COVID-19. Study details: PBMCs, B-cell-depleted T cells, or T cells provided the cDNA or gDNA that made up the material.

In germline, CDR1 is KGHSH, CDR2 LQKENI. This CDR3 is 15 amino acids long. V shed 2 bases and J 5 bases; nucleotides not matched to a gene: 7. The origin of this receptor is a human donor in a cohort sampled during active COVID-19. Sequenced material: peripheral blood. The V call is TRBV18, the J call TRBJ1-2; 8 positions agree with TRBD1. The CDR3 nucleotides are TGTGCCAGCTCACCAGCGGGACAGGTGGAATATGGCTACACCTTC. It encodes CASSPAGQVEYGYTF.